One T cell receptor (beta chain) is described in this entry. Germline V gene data show CDR1 as SEHNR and CDR2 as FQNEAQ (reference sequence). The ends lost 4 bases at V and 0 bases at J; junction bases unmatched: 1. CDR3 length equals 16 residues. This sample was taken from a study of blood T cell repertoires in COVID-19. Profiling relied on immunoSEQ multiplex PCR, and the TCRdb table lists in-frame clones only, not all of them. The sample shows 200,000 to 250,000 clones, approximately 80% of them seen only once. The chain joins TRBV7-9 to TRBJ2-3, with TRBD2 identical over 13 bases. The sequenced sample consisted of peripheral blood. The receptor comes from an elderly woman with active or convalescent COVID-19. The CDR3 region has the DNA TGTGCCAGCAGCTGGACTAGCGGGGGCAGCACAGATACGCAGTATTTT. Its protein product is CASSWTSGGSTDTQYF.